This T cell receptor beta chain appears in the sequencing data of a study of blood T cell repertoires in COVID-19. This clone was counted only a few times. The CDR3 has 16 amino acids. V was clipped by 1 base and J by 3 bases; unmatched bases: 4. From germline, CDR1 is SGHAT and CDR2 FQNNGV. Sequencing was performed with immunoSEQ multiplex PCR; in TCRdb, only in-frame clones are kept and a portion is missing. The table shows roughly 410,000 clones, with approximately 87% occurring only once. The V call is TRBV11-2, the J call TRBJ2-1, with 9 positions matching TRBD2. This sequence was found in a woman aged 55-70 years with COVID-19, enrolled during active disease. Sequencing input: peripheral blood. This CDR3 is CASSLGGSGGYNEQFF. For the CDR3, the DNA is TGTGCCAGCAGCTTAGGAGGTAGCGGGGGCTACAATGAGCAGTTCTTC.